This passage covers 19 T cell receptor beta chains from one sample sequenced in a study of T cells after yellow fever vaccination. TCRdb re-called the 5' RACE reads through MiXCR, storing one row per CDR3 protein. Of a few hundred thousand distinct CDR3 sequences listed, approximately 3.9% are singletons. The specimen comprised PBMCs, sampled 5 days after the yellow fever booster vaccination. These receptors were collected from a young man who received the YFV17D yellow fever vaccine.

This clonotype was seen more than once but under ten times. The rearrangement uses TRBV30 and TRBJ2-2; 9 bases are shared with TRBD2. The germline V gene has CDR1 GTSNPN and CDR2 SVGIG (reference sequence). The CDR3 sequence is 14 residues long. The ends lost 5 bases at V and 5 bases at J; junction bases unmatched: 6. CDR3 in DNA: TGTGCCTGGGCACGAGGACTAGCGACCGGGGAGCTGTTTTTT. It specifies CAWARGLATGELFF. Full variable domain (outside the CDR3, taken from reference TRBV30 and TRBJ2-2): SQTIHQWPATLVQPVGSPLSLECTVEGTSNPNLYWYRQAAGRGLQLLFYSVGIGQISSEVPQNLSASRPQDRQFILSSKKLLLSDSGFYLCAWARGLATGELFFGEGSRLTVL.

This clonotype has more than one count but fewer than ten. This chain joins TRBV7-9 and TRBJ1-1, with D perhaps TRBD1 (5 bases). CDR3 size: 13 residues. Germline V CDR1 and CDR2: SEHNR, FQNEAQ (reference sequence). V lost 1 base and J 7 bases, leaving 10 bases between the germline ends. The CDR3 DNA is TGTGCCAGCAGCTTAGAAAGAGGGGTTGAAGCTTTCTTT. It translates to CASSLERGVEAFF.

This clonotype was seen repeatedly, ten times or more. V and J are TRBV9 and TRBJ2-4, with D perhaps matching TRBD2 (5 bases). From germline, CDR1 is SGDLS and CDR2 YYNGEE. V was cut by 4 bases and J by 15 bases, with 35 bases left in between. The CDR3 runs to 18 residues. CDR3 sequence reads: CASSPRDLGRTLGFPPYF. The CDR3 DNA is TGTGCCAGCAGCCCTAGAGATCTAGGACGGACTCTGGGTTTTCCTCCGTACTTC.

The chain recombines TRBV11-2 with TRBJ1-2; D gene unclear. CDR1 SGHAT and CDR2 FQNNGV come from the germline V gene. Trimming removed 5 bases at V and 4 bases at J, with 14 bases between. This CDR3 spans 14 amino acids. The CDR3 DNA sequence: TGTGCCAGCAGCCCAAGACTCCCATTCTATGGCTACACCTTC. Its protein product is CASSPRLPFYGYTF.

This clonotype has a handful of counts. The gene calls are TRBV9 and TRBJ2-2, with D tentatively TRBD1 (6 bases). V was shortened by 4 bases and J by 3 bases, with 13 bases between the two germline ends. The CDR3 runs 15 residues. Looked up from germline, CDR1 is SGDLS and CDR2 is YYNGEE. In DNA, the CDR3 is TGTGCCAGCAGCCTGAGGGGGTGGGACACCGGGGAGCTGTTTTTT. Its translation: CASSLRGWDTGELFF. The complete variable domain, with remaining parts taken from reference TRBV9 and TRBJ2-2, reads DSGVTQTPKHLITATGQRVTLRCSPRSGDLSVYWYQQSLDQGLQFLIQYYNGEERAKGNILERFSAQQFPDLHSELNLSSLELGDSALYFCASSLRGWDTGELFFGEGSRLTVL.

In its sample, this clonotype was seen a few times. The chain is built from TRBV7-2 and TRBJ1-2; D unresolved. Germline CDR1 is SGHTA and CDR2 is FQGNSA. There are 15 residues in the CDR3. V dropped 5 bases and J dropped 1 base, with 14 bases sitting between them. CDR3 bases: TGTGCCAGCAGCCCTCCTGGTACAGATAACTATGGCTACACCTTC. It yields the protein CASSPPGTDNYGYTF.

This chain uses TRBV5-5 with TRBJ1-6; D is unresolved. Trimming stripped 0 bases from V and 4 bases from J, with 5 bases between. This CDR3 has 14 residues. Looked up from germline, CDR1 is SGHKS and CDR2 is YYEKEE (reference sequence). Written as DNA, the CDR3 is TGTGCCAGCAGCTTGGAAGCATATAATTCACCCCTCCACTTT. Its protein product is CASSLEAYNSPLHF.

CDR3 protein: CASSNVQAGGKLFF. Here the CDR3 DNA reads TGTGCCAGCAGTAACGTCCAGGCCGGCGGAAAACTGTTTTTT. The chain has TRBV6-5 and TRBJ1-4; D unclear. V dropped 5 bases and J dropped 10 bases, with 17 bases sitting between them. Germline CDR1 and CDR2: MNHEY and SVGAGI. This CDR3 has 14 residues.

In its sample, this clonotype was seen a few times. The chain joins TRBV29-1 to TRBJ1-2, with a tentative D call TRBD1 (6 bases). There are 12 residues in the CDR3. From germline, CDR1 is SQVTM and CDR2 ANQGSEA. The V and J ends lost 6 bases and 0 bases respectively, with 8 bases between them. The DNA of the CDR3 is TGCAGCGTAACAGGGTCTAACTATGGCTACACCTTC. It translates to CSVTGSNYGYTF.

The rearrangement uses TRBV5-1 and TRBJ1-1; D might be TRBD1 (5 bases). The CDR3 length is 15 residues. Trimming took off 0 bases at V and 5 bases at J, with 14 bases between the two ends. CDR1 and CDR2 from the germline V gene are SGHRS and YFSETQ. The CDR3 is CASSLAGTADTEAFF. CDR3 DNA sequence: TGCGCCAGCAGCTTGGCTGGGACGGCAGATACTGAAGCTTTCTTT.

This clonotype was found a few times. The chain links TRBV20-1 to TRBJ2-7; 13 bases are shared with TRBD2. The germline gives CDR1 DFQATT, CDR2 SNEGSKA (reference sequence). The length of the CDR3 is 16 residues. With V trimmed by 5 bases and J by 0 bases, 7 bases remained unmatched. The CDR3 DNA follows: TGCAGTGCTGGCGGGACTAGCGGGAAGAGCTCCTACGAGCAGTACGTC. Amino acid sequence: CSAGGTSGKSSYEQYV.

In this sample, this clonotype turned up many times. This chain links TRBV7-2 with TRBJ1-1; weak D call: TRBD1 (6 bases). This CDR3 is 15 amino acids long. Germline CDR1 SGHTA, CDR2 FQGNSA. V lost 6 bases and J 1 base, leaving 15 bases between the germline ends. The CDR3 protein is CASSPPGHWNTEAFF. DNA for the CDR3: TGTGCCAGCAGTCCACCGGGACACTGGAACACTGAAGCTTTCTTT.

There are many counts of this clonotype. The chain combines TRBV7-8 with TRBJ1-2; a weak D match, TRBD1 (5 bases). Germline CDR1 reads SGHVS; CDR2 reads FQNEAQ. With 5 bases removed from V and 9 bases from J, the gap between germline ends came to 16 bases. The CDR3 covers 13 residues. In nucleotides, the CDR3 is TGTGCCAGCAGCCCAGGGACGGTAGGGAGCTACACCTTC. Its translation is CASSPGTVGSYTF.

This clonotype has a count of ten or more. The chain has TRBV11-2 and TRBJ2-7; unclear D gene. Germline V gene lookup returns CDR1 SGHAT and CDR2 FQNNGV. The CDR3 consists of 12 residues. The V gene lost 2 bases and the J gene lost 4 bases, with 6 bases spanning the gap. The DNA for the CDR3 is TGTGCCAGCAGCTTACGCGAGTACGAGCAGTACTTC. Its translation: CASSLREYEQYF. Combining the CDR3 with reference TRBV11-2 and TRBJ2-7 gives the whole variable domain EAGVAQSPRYKIIEKRQSVAFWCNPISGHATLYWYQQILGQGPKLLIQFQNNGVVDDSQLPKDRFSAERLKGVDSTLKIQPAKLEDSAVYLCASSLREYEQYFGPGTRLTVT.

In its sample, this clonotype was seen many times. The chain carries TRBV5-1 and TRBJ1-4, with 8 bases fitting TRBD1. Germline V gene sequence: CDR1 SGHRS, CDR2 YFSETQ. The ends lost 4 bases at V and 4 bases at J; junction bases unmatched: 6. The CDR3 is 15 residues long. The CDR3: CASSNPGGLNEKLFF. The DNA of the CDR3 is TGCGCCAGCAGCAACCCAGGGGGCCTTAATGAAAAACTGTTTTTT.

This clonotype was seen at least ten times. The chain employs TRBV12-5 and TRBJ2-5, with 7 nucleotides matching TRBD2. This CDR3 is built from 16 residues. Per the germline V gene, CDR1 is LGHNT and CDR2 is FRNRAP. The V segment lost 0 bases and the J segment 0 bases; nucleotides outside the gene matches: 4. CDR3 nucleotide sequence: TGTGCTAGTGGTTTGGTACTAGCGACGTACCAAGAGACCCAGTACTTC. It translates to CASGLVLATYQETQYF.

This clonotype was found many times. This chain uses TRBV11-1 with TRBJ2-1, with 12 positions matching TRBD2. CDR1 is SGHAT and CDR2 is FQDESV in the germline V gene (reference sequence). The CDR3 runs to 14 residues. V lost 2 bases, J lost 7 bases, and 0 bases stayed unmatched. CDR3 sequence (DNA): TGTGCCAGCAGCTTACTAGCGGGGGGGAATGAGCAGTTCTTC. Its translation is CASSLLAGGNEQFF.

The chain links TRBV5-1 to TRBJ2-2; no firm D call. The ends were cut back, 4 bases at V and 6 bases at J, with 10 bases in the middle. Germline CDR1 SGHRS, CDR2 YFSETQ. The CDR3 sequence is 13 residues long. CDR3 bases: TGCGCCAGCAGCCAGGAGTACGCCGGGGAGCTGTTTTTT. This encodes CASSQEYAGELFF.

This rearrangement joins TRBV20-1 to TRBJ2-2; tentatively, D is TRBD2 (5 bases). V lost 0 bases and J 6 bases, leaving 11 bases between the germline ends. Per the germline V gene, CDR1 is DFQATT and CDR2 is SNEGSKA (reference sequence). This CDR3 has 14 residues. CDR3 in DNA: TGCAGTGCTAGAGATCCTAGCAATCCCGGGGAGCTGTTTTTT. This codes for CSARDPSNPGELFF.